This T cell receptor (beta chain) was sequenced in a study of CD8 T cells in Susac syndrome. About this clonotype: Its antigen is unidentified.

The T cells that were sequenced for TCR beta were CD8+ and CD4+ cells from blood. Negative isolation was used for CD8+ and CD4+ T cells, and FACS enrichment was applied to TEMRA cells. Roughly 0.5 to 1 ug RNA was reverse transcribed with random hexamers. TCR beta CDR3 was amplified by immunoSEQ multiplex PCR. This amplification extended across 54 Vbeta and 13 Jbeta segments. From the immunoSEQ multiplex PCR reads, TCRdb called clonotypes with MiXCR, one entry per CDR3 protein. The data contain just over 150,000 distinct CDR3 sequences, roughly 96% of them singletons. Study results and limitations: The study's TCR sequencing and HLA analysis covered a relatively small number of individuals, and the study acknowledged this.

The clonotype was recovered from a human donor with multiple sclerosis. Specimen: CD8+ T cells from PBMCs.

The CDR3 is CASSFGSEYGYTF. In nucleotides, the CDR3 is TGTGCCAGCAGCTTTGGCAGTGAATATGGCTACACCTTC. This chain connects TRBV7-9 to TRBJ1-2; D not certain. The germline V and J ends were trimmed by 3 bases and 5 bases, with 10 bases remaining between them. CDR1 SEHNR and CDR2 FQNEAQ come from the germline V gene (reference sequence). There are 13 residues in the CDR3. The entire variable domain, with the rest obtained from reference TRBV7-9 and TRBJ1-2, is as follows: DTGVSQNPRHKITKRGQNVTFRCDPISEHNRLYWYRQTLGQGPEFLTYFQNEAQLEKSRLLSDRFSAERPKGSFSTLEIQRTEQGDSAMYLCASSFGSEYGYTFGSGTRLTVV.